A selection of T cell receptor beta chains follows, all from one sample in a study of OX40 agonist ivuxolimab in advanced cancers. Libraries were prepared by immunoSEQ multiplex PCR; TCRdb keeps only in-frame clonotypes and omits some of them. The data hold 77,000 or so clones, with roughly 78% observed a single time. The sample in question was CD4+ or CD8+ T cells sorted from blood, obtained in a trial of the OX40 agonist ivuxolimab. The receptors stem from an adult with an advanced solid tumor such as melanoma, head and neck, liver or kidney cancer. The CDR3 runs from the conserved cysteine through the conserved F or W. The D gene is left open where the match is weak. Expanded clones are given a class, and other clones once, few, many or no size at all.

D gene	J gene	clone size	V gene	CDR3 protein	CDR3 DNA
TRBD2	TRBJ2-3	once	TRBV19	CASSIGGGPGTQYF	TGTGCCAGTAGTATAGGCGGGGGGCCCGGTACGCAGTATTTT
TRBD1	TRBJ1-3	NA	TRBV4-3	CASSQGYRGVGNTIYF	TGCGCCAGCAGCCAAGGCTACAGGGGAGTTGGAAACACCATATATTTT
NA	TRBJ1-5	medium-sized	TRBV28	CASNHAQGSFSNQPQHF	TGTGCCAGCAACCACGCGCAGGGGAGTTTTAGCAATCAGCCCCAGCATTTT
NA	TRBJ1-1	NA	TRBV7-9	CASSLYGPQTEAFF	TGTGCCAGCAGCTTATATGGCCCTCAAACTGAAGCTTTCTTT
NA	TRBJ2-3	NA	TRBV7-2	CASSSRGPDTQYF	TGTGCCAGCTCCTCCCGAGGACCAGATACGCAGTATTTT
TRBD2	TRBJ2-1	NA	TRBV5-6	CASTPAASGVHEQFF	TGTGCCAGCACCCCCGCGGCTAGCGGGGTTCATGAGCAGTTCTTC
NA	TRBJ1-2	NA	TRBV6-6	CASSYAQGGRGYTF	TGTGCCAGCAGTTACGCCCAGGGAGGTCGGGGCTACACCTTC
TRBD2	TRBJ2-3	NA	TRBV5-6	CASSLFQRGANTDTQYF	TGTGCCAGCAGCCTTTTCCAGCGGGGGGCTAACACAGATACGCAGTATTTT
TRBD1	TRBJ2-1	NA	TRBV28	CASSLFARHRGGSYNEQFF	TGTGCCAGCAGTCTATTTGCCCGCCACAGGGGTGGCTCCTACAATGAGCAGTTCTTC
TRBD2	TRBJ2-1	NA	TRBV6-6	CASRLRLADEQFF	TGTGCCAGCAGGTTGAGACTAGCCGATGAGCAGTTCTTC
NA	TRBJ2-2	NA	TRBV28	CASSPSTGAAGSNTGELFF	TGTGCCAGCAGTCCGAGTACAGGGGCAGCGGGGTCGAACACCGGGGAGCTGTTTTTT
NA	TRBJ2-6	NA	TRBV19	CASSTRDGSSGANVLTF	TGTGCCAGTAGTACCCGGGACGGGAGCTCTGGGGCCAACGTCCTGACTTTC
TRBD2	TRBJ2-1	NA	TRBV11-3	CASSQRRGGSNEQFF	TGTGCCAGCAGCCAGAGGCGGGGGGGATCGAATGAGCAGTTCTTC
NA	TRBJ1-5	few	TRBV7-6	CASSLDAGQPQHF	TGTGCCAGCAGCTTAGACGCAGGGCAGCCCCAGCATTTT
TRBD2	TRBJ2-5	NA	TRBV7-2	CASSLAGLADVETQYF	TGTGCCAGCAGCTTAGCGGGACTAGCCGACGTCGAGACCCAGTACTTC